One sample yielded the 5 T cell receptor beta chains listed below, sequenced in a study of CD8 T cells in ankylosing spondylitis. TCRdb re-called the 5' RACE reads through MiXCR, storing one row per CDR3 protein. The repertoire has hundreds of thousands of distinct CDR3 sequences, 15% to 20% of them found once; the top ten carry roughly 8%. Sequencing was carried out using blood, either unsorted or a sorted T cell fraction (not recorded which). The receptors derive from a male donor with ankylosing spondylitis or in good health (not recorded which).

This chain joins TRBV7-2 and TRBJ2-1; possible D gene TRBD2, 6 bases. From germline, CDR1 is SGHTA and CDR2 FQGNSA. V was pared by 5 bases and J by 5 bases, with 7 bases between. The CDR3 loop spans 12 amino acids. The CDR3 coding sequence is TGTGCCAGCAGCGGGGGGAACAATGAGCAGTTCTTC. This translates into CASSGGNNEQFF.

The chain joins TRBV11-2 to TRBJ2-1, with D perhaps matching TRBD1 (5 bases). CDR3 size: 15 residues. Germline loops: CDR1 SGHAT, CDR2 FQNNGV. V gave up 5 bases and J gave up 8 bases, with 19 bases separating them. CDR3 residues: CASSLRADGTYEQFF. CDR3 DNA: TGTGCCAGCAGCCTCAGGGCGGATGGCACATATGAGCAGTTCTTC. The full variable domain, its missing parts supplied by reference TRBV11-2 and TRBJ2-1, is EAGVAQSPRYKIIEKRQSVAFWCNPISGHATLYWYQQILGQGPKLLIQFQNNGVVDDSQLPKDRFSAERLKGVDSTLKIQPAKLEDSAVYLCASSLRADGTYEQFFGPGTRLTVL.

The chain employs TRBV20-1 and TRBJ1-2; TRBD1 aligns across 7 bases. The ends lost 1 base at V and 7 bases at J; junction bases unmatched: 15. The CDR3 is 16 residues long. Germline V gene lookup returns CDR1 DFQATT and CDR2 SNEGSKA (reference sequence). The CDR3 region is CSARATGQVTFAGYTF. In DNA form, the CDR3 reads TGCAGTGCTAGAGCCACAGGACAGGTCACTTTCGCTGGCTACACCTTC.

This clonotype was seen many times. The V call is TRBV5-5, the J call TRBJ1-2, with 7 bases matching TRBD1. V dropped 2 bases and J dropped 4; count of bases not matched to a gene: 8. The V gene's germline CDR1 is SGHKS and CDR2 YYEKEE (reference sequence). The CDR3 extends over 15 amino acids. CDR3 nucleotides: TGTGCCAGCAGCTTCCAGACAGGGTACGGCTATGGCTACACCTTC. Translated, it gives CASSFQTGYGYGYTF. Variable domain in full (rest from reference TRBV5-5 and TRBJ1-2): DAGVTQSPTHLIKTRGQQVTLRCSPISGHKSVSWYQQVLGQGPQFIFQYYEKEERGRGNFPDRFSARQFPNYSSELNVNALLLGDSALYLCASSFQTGYGYGYTFGSGTRLTVV.

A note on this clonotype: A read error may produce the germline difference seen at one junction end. The CDR3 bases are TGTACCAGCAGTCCACGGACTAGCGGGGGGGCAACCTACAATGAGCAGTTCTTC. Protein sequence: CTSSPRTSGGATYNEQFF. V is TRBV2 and J is TRBJ2-1; TRBD2 agrees at 15 bases. The length of the CDR3 is 18 residues. CDR1 SNHLY and CDR2 FYNNEI come from the germline V gene.